This entry is about one T cell receptor beta chain. The V gene end was trimmed by 5 bases and the J gene end by 4 bases; junction bases not matched to a gene: 5. The CDR3 covers 14 residues. Germline CDR1 SGHAT, CDR2 FQNNGV. As handled by the study authors: Reference gene primer amplification gave nucleated cell count estimates. Generated by immunoSEQ multiplex PCR, the TCRdb table keeps only in-frame clones and is missing some. V, J and clone size are those of that table, while D and trimming were read from the DNA. This table has 210,000 or so clones, 88% appearing once. The data originate from a study of blood T cell repertoires in COVID-19. Study-wide background: Acute-phase and convalescent COVID-19 samples originated in the United States, Italy and Spain. T cells, B-cell-depleted T cells, or PBMCs supplied cDNA or gDNA.

The material sequenced was peripheral blood. The receptor was isolated from a man aged 18 to 35 with active or convalescent COVID-19. This rearrangement joins TRBV11-2 to TRBJ2-3; TRBD2 agrees at 8 bases. The DNA of the CDR3 is TGTGCCAGCAGCCTAGGACTAGCCCCAGATACGCAGTATTTT. Translating it yields CASSLGLAPDTQYF.